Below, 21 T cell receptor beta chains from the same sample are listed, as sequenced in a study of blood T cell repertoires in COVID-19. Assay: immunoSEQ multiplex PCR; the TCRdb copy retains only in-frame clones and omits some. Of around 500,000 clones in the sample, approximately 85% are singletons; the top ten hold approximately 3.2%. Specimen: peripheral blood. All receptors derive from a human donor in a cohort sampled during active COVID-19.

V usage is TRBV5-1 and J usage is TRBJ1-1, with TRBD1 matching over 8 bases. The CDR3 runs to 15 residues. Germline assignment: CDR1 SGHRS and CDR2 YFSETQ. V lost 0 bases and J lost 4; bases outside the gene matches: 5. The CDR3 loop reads CASSLERQGITEAFF. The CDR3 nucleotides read TGCGCCAGCAGCTTGGAGAGACAGGGGATCACTGAAGCTTTCTTT.

CDR3 amino acids: CAWSVGHDTGELFF. CDR3 coding DNA: TGTGCCTGGAGTGTCGGTCACGACACCGGGGAGCTGTTTTTT. The V and J genes are TRBV30 and TRBJ2-2; D is ambiguous. The length of the CDR3 is 14 residues. Germline CDR1 and CDR2: GTSNPN and SVGIG (reference sequence). The V end was cut by 0 bases, the J end by 3 bases, with 8 bases between.

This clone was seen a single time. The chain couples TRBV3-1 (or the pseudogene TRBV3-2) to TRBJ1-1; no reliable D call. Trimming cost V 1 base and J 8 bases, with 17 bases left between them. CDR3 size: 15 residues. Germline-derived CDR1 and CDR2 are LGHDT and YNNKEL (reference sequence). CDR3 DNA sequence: TGTGCCAGCAGCCAAGTGATGACACCTCCATCCGAAGCTTTCTTT. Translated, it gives CASSQVMTPPSEAFF.

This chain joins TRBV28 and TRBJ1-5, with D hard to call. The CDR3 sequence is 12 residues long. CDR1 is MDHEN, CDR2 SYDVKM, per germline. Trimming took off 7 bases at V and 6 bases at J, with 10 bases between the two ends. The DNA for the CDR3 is TGTGCCAGCATCTCCCGGGTTCAGCCCCAGCATTTT. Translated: CASISRVQPQHF.

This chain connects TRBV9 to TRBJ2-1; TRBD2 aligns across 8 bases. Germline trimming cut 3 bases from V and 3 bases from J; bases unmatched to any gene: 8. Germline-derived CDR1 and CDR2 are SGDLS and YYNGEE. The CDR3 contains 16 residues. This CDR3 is CASSADHSGNYNEQFF. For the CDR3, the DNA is TGTGCCAGCAGCGCTGACCATAGCGGGAACTACAATGAGCAGTTCTTC.

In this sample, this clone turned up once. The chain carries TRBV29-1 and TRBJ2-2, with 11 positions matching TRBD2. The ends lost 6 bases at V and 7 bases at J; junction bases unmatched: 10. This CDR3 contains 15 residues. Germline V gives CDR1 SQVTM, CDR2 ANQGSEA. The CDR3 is CSVLAGGPRGGELFF. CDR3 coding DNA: TGCAGCGTGTTAGCGGGAGGGCCTCGGGGCGGGGAGCTGTTTTTT.

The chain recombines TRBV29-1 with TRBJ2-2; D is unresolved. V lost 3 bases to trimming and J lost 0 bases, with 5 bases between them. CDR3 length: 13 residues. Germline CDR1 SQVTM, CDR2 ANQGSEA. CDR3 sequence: CSVDAANTGELFF. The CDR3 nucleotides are TGCAGCGTTGATGCAGCGAACACCGGGGAGCTGTTTTTT.

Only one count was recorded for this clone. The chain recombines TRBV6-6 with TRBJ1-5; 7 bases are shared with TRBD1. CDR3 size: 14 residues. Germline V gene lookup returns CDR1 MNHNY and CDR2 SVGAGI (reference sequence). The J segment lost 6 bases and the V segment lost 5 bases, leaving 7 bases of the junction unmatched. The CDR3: CASSLLDRVQPQHF. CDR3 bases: TGTGCCAGCAGTCTCCTCGACAGGGTTCAGCCCCAGCATTTT.

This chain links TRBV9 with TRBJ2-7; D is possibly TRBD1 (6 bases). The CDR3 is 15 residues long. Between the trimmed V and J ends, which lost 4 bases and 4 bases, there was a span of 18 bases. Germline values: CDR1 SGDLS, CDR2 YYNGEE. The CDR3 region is CASSPQDSQSYEQYF. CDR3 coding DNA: TGTGCCAGCAGCCCCCAGGACAGTCAATCGTACGAGCAGTACTTC.

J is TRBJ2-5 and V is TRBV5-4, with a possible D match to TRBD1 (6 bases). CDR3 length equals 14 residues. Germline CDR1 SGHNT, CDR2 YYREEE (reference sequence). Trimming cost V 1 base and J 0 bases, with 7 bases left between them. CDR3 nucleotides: TGTGCCAGCAGCTTGCAGGGGTACCAAGAGACCCAGTACTTC. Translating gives CASSLQGYQETQYF.

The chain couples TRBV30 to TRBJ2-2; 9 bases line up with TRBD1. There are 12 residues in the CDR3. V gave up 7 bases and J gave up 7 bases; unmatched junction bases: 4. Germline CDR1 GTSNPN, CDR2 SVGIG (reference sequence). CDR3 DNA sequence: TGTGCCTCGGACAGGGGTCACGGGGAGCTGTTTTTT. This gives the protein CASDRGHGELFF.

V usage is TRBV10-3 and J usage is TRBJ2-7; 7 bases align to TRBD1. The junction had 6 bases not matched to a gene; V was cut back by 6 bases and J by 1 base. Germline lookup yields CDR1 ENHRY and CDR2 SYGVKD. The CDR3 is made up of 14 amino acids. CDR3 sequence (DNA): TGTGCCATCAGGGACAGGATGGGGTCCTACGAGCAGTACTTC. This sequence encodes CAIRDRMGSYEQYF.

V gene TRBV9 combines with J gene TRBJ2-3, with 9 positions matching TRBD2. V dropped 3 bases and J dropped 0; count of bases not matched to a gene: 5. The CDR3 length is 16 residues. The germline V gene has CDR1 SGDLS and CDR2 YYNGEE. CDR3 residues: CASSARLAASTDTQYF. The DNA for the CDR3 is TGTGCCAGCAGCGCACGACTAGCGGCTAGCACAGATACGCAGTATTTT.

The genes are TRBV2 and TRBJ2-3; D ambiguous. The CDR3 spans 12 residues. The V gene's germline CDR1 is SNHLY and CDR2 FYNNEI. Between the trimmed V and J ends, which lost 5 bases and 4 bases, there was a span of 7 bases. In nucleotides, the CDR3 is TGTGCCAGCAGTTCTAACCCAGATACGCAGTATTTT. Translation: CASSSNPDTQYF.

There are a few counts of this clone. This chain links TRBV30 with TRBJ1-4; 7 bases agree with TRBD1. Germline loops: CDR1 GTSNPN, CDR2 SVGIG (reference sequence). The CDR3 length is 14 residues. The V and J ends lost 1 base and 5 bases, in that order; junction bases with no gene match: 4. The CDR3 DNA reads TGTGCCTGGAGTGCGGACAGGCGAAATGAAAAACTGTTTTTT. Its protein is CAWSADRRNEKLFF.

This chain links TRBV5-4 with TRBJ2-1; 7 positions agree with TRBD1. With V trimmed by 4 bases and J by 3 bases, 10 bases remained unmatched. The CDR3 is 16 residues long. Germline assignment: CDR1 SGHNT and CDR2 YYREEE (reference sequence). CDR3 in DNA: TGTGCCAGCAGCGGTGGTGGTACAGGGGACTACAATGAGCAGTTCTTC. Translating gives CASSGGGTGDYNEQFF.

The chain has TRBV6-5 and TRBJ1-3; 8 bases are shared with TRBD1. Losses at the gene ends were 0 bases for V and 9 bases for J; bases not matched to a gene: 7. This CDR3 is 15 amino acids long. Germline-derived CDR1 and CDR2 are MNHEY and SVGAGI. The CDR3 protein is CASSYSGDRQTTIYF. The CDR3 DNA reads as TGTGCCAGCAGTTACTCAGGGGACAGGCAGACCACCATATATTTT.

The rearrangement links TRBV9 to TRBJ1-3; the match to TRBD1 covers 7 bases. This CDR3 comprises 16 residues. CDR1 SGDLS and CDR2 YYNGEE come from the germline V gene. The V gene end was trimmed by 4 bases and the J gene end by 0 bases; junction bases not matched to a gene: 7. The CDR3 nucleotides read TGTGCCAGCAGCCCAGGGGGGCGGCACTCTGGAAACACCATATATTTT. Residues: CASSPGGRHSGNTIYF.

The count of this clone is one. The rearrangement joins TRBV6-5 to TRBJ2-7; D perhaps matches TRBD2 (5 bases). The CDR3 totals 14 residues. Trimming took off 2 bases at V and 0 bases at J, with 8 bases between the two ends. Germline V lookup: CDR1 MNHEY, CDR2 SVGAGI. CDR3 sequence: CASSYEGTSYEQYF. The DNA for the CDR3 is TGTGCCAGCAGTTACGAGGGCACCTCCTACGAGCAGTACTTC.

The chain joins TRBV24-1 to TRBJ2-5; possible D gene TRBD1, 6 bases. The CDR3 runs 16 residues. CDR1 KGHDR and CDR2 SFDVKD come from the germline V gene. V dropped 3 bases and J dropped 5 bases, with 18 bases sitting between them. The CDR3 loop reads CATSDGDRNTRETQYF. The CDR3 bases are TGTGCCACCAGTGATGGCGACAGGAACACGCGGGAGACCCAGTACTTC.

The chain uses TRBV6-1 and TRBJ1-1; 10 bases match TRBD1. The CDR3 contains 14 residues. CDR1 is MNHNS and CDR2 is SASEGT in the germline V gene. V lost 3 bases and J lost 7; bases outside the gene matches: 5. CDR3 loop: CASSERTGGNEAFF. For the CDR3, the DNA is TGTGCCAGCAGTGAGAGGACAGGGGGGAATGAAGCTTTCTTT.